The clone carrying this T cell receptor (beta chain) was observed a handful of times. The data were obtained in a study of molecular identifiers for immune sequencing clone quantification. Sorted cells numbering about 19,000 to 1,100,000, with 10%, 30% or 50% RNA, yielded the naive CD8 libraries. The authors built bulk TCR libraries by previously described methods with listed TCR primers. From the PCR reads, TCRdb called clonotypes with MiXCR, one entry per CDR3 protein. The table has some 590,000 distinct CDR3 sequences, around 25% seen once. Germline loops: CDR1 MGHRA, CDR2 YSYEKL. Trimming pared 3 bases from V and 0 bases from J, leaving 9 bases between. This CDR3 is built from 15 residues.

Input material: naive CD8+ T cells from blood, with Jurkat cell RNA spiked in. Noted subset: FACS-sorted CD8+CD4-CCR7+CD45RA+ naive T cells. The TCR originated in a human donor in good health. Some libraries in this study had Jurkat cell RNA spiked in. V and J are TRBV4-1 and TRBJ1-5; D is possibly TRBD1 (6 bases). The CDR3 region has the DNA TGCGCCAGCAGCCATATACAGGGTAGCAATCAGCCCCAGCATTTT. This codes for CASSHIQGSNQPQHF.